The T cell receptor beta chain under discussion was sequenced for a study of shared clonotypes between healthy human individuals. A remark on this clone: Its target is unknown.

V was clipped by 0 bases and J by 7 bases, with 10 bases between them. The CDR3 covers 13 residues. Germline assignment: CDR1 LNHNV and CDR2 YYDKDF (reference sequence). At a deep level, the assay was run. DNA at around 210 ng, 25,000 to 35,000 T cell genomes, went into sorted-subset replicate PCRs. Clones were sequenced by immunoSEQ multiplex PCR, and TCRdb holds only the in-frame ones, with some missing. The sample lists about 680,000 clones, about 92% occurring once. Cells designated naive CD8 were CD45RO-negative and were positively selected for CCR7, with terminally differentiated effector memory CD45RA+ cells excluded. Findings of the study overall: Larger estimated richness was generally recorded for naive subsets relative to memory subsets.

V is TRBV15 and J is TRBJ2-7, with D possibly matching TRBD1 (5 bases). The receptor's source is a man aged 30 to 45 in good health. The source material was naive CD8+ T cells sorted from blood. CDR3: CATSRESRVEQYF. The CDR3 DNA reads TGTGCCACCAGCAGAGAGTCCAGGGTAGAGCAGTACTTC.